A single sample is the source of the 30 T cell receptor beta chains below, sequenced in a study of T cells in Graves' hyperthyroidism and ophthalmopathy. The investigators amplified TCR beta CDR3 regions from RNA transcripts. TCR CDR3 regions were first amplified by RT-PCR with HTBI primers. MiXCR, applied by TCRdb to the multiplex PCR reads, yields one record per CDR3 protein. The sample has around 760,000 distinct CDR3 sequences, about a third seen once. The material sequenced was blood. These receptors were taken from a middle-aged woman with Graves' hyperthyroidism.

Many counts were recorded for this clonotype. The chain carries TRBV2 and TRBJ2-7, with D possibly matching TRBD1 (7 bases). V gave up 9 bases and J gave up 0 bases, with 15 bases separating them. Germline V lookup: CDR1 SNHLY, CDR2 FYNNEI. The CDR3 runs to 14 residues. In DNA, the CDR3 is TGTGCCAGTAGACCAGGGGGGAGCTCCTACGAGCAGTACTTC. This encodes CASRPGGSSYEQYF.

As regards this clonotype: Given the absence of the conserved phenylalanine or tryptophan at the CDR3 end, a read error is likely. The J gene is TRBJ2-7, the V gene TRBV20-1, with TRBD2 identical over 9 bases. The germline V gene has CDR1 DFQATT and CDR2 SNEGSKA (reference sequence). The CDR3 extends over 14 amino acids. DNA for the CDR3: TGCAGCGGCGAAGGGAGCGGGAGGTCCTACGAGCAGTACCTC. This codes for CSGEGSGRSYEQYL.

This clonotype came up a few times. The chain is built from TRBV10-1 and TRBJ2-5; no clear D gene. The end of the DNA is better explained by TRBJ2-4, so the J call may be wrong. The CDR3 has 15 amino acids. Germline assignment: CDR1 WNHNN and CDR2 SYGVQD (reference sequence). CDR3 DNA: TGCGCCAGCAGTGGATGGGTTAATCGGGAAAACATTCAGTACTTC. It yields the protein CASSGWVNRENIQYF.

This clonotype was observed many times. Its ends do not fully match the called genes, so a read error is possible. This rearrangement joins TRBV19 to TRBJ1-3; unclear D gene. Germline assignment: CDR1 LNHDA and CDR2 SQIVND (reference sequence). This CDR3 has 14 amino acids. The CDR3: CASTLRRSGSTIYF. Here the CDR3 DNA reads TGTGCCAGTACCCTAAGACGGTCTGGAAGCACCATATATTTT.

In nucleotides, the CDR3 is TGCAGCTTCATGGGCGGGGGCACAGATACGCAGTATTTT. As protein: CSFMGGGTDTQYF. The rearrangement joins TRBV20-1 to TRBJ2-3; D might be TRBD2 (6 bases). Germline V gene lookup returns CDR1 DFQATT and CDR2 SNEGSKA (reference sequence). The CDR3 is 13 residues long.

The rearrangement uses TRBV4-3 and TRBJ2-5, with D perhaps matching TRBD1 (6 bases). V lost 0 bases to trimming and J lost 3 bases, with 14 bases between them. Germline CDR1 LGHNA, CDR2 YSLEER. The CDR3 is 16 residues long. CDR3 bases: TGCGCCAGCAGCCAAGATGGAAGGGGGACCGAAGAGACCCAGTACTTC. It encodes CASSQDGRGTEETQYF.

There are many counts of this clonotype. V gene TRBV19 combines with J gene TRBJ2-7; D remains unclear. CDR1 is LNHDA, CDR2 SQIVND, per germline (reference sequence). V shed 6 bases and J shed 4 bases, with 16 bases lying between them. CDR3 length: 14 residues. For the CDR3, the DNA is TGTGCCAGTAGCAGAGAGAAAAGAGCATACGAGCAGTACTTC. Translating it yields CASSREKRAYEQYF.

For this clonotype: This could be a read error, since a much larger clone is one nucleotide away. The CDR3 loop is CASSSKDATNEELFF. CDR3 nucleotide sequence: TGTGCCAGCAGCTCAAAGGACGCAACTAATGAAGAACTGTTTTTT. This rearrangement joins TRBV7-9 to TRBJ1-4; no firm D call. CDR1 SEHNR and CDR2 FQNEAQ come from the germline V gene (reference sequence). The CDR3 runs to 15 residues.

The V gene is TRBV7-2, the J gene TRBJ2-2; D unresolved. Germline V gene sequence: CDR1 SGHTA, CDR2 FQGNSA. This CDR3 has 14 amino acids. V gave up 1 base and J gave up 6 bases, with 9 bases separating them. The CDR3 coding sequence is TGTGCCAGCAGCTTAGACTGGACGGCCGGGGAGCTGTTTTTT. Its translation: CASSLDWTAGELFF.

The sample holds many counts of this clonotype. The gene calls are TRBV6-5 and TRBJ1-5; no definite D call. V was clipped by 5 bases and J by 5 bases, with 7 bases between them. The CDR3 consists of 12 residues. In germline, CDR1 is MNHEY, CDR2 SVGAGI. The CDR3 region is CASSGLDQPQHF. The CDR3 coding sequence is TGTGCCAGCAGTGGCCTCGATCAGCCCCAGCATTTT.

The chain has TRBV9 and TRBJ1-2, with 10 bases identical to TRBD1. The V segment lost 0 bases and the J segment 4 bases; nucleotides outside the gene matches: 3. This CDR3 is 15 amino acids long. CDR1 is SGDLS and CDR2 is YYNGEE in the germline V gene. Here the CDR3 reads CASSVEGQGGYGYTF. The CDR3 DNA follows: TGTGCCAGCAGCGTAGAAGGACAGGGGGGCTATGGCTACACCTTC.

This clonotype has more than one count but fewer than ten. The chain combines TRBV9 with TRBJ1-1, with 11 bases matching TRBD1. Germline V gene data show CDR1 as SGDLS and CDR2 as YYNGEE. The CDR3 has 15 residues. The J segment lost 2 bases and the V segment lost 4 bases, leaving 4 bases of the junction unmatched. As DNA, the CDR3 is TGTGCCAGCAGCCTTCGGACAGGGGGCAACACTGAAGCTTTCTTT. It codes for CASSLRTGGNTEAFF. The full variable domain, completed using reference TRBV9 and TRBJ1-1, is DSGVTQTPKHLITATGQRVTLRCSPRSGDLSVYWYQQSLDQGLQFLIQYYNGEERAKGNILERFSAQQFPDLHSELNLSSLELGDSALYFCASSLRTGGNTEAFFGQGTRLTVV.

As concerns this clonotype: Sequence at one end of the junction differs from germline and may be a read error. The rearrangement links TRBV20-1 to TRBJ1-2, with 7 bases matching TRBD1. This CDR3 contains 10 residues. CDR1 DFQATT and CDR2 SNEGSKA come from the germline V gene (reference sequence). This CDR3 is CSAGDRDNDF. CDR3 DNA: TGCAGTGCTGGAGACAGGGATAACGATTTC.

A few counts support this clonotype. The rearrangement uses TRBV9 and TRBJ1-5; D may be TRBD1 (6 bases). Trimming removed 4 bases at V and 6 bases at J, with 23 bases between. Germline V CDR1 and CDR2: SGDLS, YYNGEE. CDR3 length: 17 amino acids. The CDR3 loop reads CASSLGEGGRFGQPQHF. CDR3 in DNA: TGTGCCAGCAGCCTGGGGGAGGGGGGGCGGTTCGGTCAGCCCCAGCATTTT.

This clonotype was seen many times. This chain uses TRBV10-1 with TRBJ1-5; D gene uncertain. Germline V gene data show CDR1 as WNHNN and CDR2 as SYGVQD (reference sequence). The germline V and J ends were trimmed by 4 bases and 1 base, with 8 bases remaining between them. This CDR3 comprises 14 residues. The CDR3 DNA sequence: TGCGCCAGCAGTGCGGGGATGAGCAATCAGCCCCAGCATTTT. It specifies CASSAGMSNQPQHF.

The CDR3 loop reads CASSGVGGPETQYF. DNA of the CDR3: TGTGCCAGCAGCGGAGTGGGGGGGCCAGAGACCCAGTACTTC. The chain couples TRBV9 to TRBJ2-5; D is perhaps TRBD2 (7 bases). Germline V gene sequence: CDR1 SGDLS, CDR2 YYNGEE. V was clipped by 3 bases and J by 4 bases, with 13 bases between them. This CDR3 is 14 amino acids long.

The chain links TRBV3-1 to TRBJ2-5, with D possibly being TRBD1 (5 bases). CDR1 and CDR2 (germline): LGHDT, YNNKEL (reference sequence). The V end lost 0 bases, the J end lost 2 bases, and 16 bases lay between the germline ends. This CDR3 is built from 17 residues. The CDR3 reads CASSQDDGWTPQETQYF. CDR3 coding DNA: TGTGCCAGCAGCCAAGATGACGGTTGGACACCTCAAGAGACCCAGTACTTC.

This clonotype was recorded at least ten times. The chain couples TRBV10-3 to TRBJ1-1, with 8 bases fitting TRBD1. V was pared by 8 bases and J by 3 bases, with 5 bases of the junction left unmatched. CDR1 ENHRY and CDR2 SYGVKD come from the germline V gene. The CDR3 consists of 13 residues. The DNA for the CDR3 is TGTGCCATCGACAGGGGCGAGGACACTGAAGCTTTCTTT. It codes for CAIDRGEDTEAFF.

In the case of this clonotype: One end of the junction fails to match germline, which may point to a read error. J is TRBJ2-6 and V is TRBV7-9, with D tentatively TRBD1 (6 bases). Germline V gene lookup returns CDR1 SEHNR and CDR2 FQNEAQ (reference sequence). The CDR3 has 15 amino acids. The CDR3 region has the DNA TGTGCCAGCAGCTTAGCCGGCGTAGGGGGCAACGTCCTGACTTTC. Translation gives CASSLAGVGGNVLTF.

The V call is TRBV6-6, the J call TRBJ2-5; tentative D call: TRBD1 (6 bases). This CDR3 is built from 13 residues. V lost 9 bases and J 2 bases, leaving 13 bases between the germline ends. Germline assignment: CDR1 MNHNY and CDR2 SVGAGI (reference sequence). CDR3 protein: CASAGTFQETQYF. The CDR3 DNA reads TGTGCCAGTGCTGGGACATTTCAAGAGACCCAGTACTTC.

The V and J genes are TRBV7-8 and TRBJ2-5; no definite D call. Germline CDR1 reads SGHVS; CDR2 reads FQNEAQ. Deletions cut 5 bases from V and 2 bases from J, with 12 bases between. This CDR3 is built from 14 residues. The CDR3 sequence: CASSRPPEQETQYF. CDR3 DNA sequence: TGTGCCAGCAGCCGCCCCCCGGAACAAGAGACCCAGTACTTC.

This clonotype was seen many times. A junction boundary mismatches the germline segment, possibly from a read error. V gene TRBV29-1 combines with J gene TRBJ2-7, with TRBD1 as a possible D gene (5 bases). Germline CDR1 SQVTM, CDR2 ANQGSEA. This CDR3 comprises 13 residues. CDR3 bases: TGCAGCGTGTGTGACAGTAGCTCCTTCGAGCAGTACTTC. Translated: CSVCDSSSFEQYF.

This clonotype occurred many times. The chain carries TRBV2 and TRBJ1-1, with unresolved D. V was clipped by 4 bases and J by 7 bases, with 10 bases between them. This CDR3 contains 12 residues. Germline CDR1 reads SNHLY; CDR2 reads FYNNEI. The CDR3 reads CASSGQGLEAFF. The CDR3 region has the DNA TGTGCCAGCAGTGGGCAAGGACTTGAAGCTTTCTTT. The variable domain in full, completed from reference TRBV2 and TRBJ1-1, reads EPEVTQTPSHQVTQMGQEVILRCVPISNHLYFYWYRQILGQKVEFLVSFYNNEISEKSEIFDDQFSVERPDGSNFTLKIRSTKLEDSAMYFCASSGQGLEAFFGQGTRLTVV.

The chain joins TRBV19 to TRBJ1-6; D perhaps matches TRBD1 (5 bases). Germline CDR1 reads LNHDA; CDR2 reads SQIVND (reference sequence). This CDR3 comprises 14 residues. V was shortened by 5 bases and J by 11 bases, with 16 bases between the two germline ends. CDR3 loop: CASSPRAGSPPLHF. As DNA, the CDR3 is TGTGCCAGTAGTCCCCGGGCAGGGTCGCCACCCCTCCACTTT.

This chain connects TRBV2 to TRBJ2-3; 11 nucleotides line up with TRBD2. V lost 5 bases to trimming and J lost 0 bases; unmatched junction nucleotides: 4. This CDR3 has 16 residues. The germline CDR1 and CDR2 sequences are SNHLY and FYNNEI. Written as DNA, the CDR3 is TGTGCCAGCAGTCTCGGGACTAGCGGAAGCACAGATACGCAGTATTTT. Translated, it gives CASSLGTSGSTDTQYF.

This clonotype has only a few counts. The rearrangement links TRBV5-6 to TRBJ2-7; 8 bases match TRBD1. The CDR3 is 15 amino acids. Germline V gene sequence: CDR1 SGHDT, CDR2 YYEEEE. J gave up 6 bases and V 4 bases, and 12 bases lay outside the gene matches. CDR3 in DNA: TGTGCCAGCAGCCCCATCGGACAGGGAGCTAGCGAGCAGTACTTC. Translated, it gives CASSPIGQGASEQYF.

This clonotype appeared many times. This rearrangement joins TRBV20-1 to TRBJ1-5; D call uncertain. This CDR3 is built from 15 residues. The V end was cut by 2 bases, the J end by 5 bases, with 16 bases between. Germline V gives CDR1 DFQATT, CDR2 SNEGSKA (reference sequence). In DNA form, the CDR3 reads TGCAGTGCTAGACGCGCGGATCTGGGTGATCAGCCCCAGCATTTT. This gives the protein CSARRADLGDQPQHF.

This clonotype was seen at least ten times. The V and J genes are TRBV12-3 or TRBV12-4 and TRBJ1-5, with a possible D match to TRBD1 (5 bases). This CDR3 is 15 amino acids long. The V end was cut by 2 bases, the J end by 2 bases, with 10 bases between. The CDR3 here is CASSLMQGCNQPQHF. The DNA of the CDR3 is TGTGCCAGCAGTTTAATGCAGGGTTGCAATCAGCCCCAGCATTTT.

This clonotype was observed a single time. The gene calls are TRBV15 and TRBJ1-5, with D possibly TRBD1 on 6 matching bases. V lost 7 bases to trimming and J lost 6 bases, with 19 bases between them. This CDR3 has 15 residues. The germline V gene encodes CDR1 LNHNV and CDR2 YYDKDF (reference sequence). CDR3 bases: TGTGCCACCACCGAAACCCCAGGGGCGGGTCAGCCCCAGCATTTT. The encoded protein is CATTETPGAGQPQHF.

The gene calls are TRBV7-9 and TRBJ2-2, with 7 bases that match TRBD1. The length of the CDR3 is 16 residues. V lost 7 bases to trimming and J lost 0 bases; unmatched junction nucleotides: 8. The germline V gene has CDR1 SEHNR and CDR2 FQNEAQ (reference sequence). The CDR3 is CASTPWDSANTGELFF. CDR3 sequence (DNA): TGTGCCAGCACCCCCTGGGACAGCGCGAACACCGGGGAGCTGTTTTTT.